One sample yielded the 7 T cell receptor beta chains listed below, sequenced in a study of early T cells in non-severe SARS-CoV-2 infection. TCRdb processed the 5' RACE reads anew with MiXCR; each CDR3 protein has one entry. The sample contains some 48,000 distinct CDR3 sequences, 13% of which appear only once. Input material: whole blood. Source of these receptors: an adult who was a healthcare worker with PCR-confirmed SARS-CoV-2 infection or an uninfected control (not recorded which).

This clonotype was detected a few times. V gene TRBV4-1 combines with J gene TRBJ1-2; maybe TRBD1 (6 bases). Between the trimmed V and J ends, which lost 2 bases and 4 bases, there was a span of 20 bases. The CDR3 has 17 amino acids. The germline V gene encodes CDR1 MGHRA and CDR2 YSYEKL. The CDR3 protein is CASSQPLVRGRPYGYTF. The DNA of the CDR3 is TGCGCCAGCAGCCAACCTCTGGTCAGGGGCCGACCCTATGGCTACACCTTC.

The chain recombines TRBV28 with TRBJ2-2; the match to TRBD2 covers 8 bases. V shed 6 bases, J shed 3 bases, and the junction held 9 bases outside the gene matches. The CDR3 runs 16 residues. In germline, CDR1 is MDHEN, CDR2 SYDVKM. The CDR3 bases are TGTGCCAGCAGAACTACTGGACTAGCAGACACCGGGGAGCTGTTTTTT. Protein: CASRTTGLADTGELFF.

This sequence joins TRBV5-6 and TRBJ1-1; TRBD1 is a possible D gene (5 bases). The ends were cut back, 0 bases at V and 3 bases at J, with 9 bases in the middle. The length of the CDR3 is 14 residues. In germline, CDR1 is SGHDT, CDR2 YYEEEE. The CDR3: CASSLGGADTEAFF. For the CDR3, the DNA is TGTGCCAGCAGCTTGGGGGGCGCGGACACTGAAGCTTTCTTT. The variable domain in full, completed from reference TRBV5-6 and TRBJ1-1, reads DAGVTQSPTHLIKTRGQQVTLRCSPKSGHDTVSWYQQALGQGPQFIFQYYEEEERQRGNFPDRFSGHQFPNYSSELNVNALLLGDSALYLCASSLGGADTEAFFGQGTRLTVV.

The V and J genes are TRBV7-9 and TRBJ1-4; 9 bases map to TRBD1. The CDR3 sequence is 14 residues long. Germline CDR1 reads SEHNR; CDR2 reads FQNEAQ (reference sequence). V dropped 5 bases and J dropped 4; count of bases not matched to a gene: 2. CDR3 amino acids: CASSRTGDNEKLFF. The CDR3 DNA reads TGTGCCAGCAGCCGGACAGGGGATAATGAAAAACTGTTTTTT.

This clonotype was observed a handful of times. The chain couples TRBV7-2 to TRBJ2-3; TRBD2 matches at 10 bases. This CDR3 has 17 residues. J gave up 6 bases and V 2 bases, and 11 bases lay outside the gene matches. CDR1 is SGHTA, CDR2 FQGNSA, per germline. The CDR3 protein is CASSLNPSGLARDTQYF. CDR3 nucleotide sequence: TGTGCCAGCAGCTTAAACCCATCGGGACTAGCGAGGGATACGCAGTATTTT.

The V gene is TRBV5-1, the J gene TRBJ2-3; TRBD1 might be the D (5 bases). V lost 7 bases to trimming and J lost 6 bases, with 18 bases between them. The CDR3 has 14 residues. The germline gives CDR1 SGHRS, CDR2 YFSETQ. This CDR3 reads CASRPQGPSDTQYF. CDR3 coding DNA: TGCGCCAGCCGACCTCAGGGTCCCTCCGATACGCAGTATTTT.

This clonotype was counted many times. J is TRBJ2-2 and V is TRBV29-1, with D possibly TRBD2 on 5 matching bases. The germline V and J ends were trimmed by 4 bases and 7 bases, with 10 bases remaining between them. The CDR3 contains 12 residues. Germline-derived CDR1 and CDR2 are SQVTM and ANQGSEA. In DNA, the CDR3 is TGCAGCGTTGGGCATCGGGACGGGGAGCTGTTTTTT. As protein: CSVGHRDGELFF.